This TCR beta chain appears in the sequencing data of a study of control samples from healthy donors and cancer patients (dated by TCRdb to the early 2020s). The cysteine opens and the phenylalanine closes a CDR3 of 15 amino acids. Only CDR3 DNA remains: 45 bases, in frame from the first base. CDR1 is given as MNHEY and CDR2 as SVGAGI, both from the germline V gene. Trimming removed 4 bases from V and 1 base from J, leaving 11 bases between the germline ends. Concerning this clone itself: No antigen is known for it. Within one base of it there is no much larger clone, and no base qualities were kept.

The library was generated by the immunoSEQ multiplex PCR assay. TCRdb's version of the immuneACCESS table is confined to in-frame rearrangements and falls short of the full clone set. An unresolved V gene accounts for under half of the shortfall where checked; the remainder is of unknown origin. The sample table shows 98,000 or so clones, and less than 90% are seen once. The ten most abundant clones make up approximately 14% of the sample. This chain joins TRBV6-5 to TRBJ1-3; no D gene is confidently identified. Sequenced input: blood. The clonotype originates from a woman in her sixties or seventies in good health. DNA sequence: TGTGCCAGCAGTTCTCAAGACCTTTCTGGAAACACCATATATTTT. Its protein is CASSSQDLSGNTIYF.